Listed below are T cell receptor beta chains from one sample, sequenced in a study of T cell responses to AZD1222 COVID-19 vaccine. The assay was immunoSEQ multiplex PCR, and TCRdb's table has in-frame clones only and misses some. The table lists about 160,000 clones, around 87% of them singletons. The sequenced sample was peripheral blood, obtained on day 0 of AZD1222 vaccination. The source of these receptors is an adult in good health. Both conserved end residues are part of each CDR3. D genes are given only for firm matches. Rows give clone size only sometimes, using once, few, many, or a class for an expanded clone.

j_call,clone_size,d_call,v_call,cdr3_nt,cdr3_aa
TRBJ2-3,NA,NA,TRBV7-2,TGTGCCAGTAACAGAGACAGCTCCACAGATACGCAGTATTTT,CASNRDSSTDTQYF
TRBJ1-6,once,NA,TRBV27,TGTGCCAGCAGTTTAATCTGGGGGGATTCACCCCTCCACTTT,CASSLIWGDSPLHF
TRBJ1-6,NA,NA,TRBV6-1,TGTGCCAGCAGTGAAAGGCAGGGGAGTGTTTCACCCCTCCACTTT,CASSERQGSVSPLHF
TRBJ2-1,NA,TRBD2,TRBV6-5,TGTGCCAGCAGCTGGACTAGCGGGACCTACAATGAGCAGTTCTTC,CASSWTSGTYNEQFF
TRBJ2-1,NA,TRBD1,TRBV19,TGTGCCAGTAGTATAGCAACAGGGGTCGAGCAGTTCTTC,CASSIATGVEQFF
TRBJ1-2,NA,NA,TRBV5-8,TGTGCCAGCAGCTTGCGTTTGTCCGGGGGCCGACATGGCTACACCTTC,CASSLRLSGGRHGYTF
TRBJ1-1,NA,NA,TRBV18,TGTGCCAGCTCACCTCAGGGGATTGGGCTTCTTACTGAAGCTTTCTTT,CASSPQGIGLLTEAFF
TRBJ2-3,NA,NA,TRBV5-6,TGTGCCAGCAGCTTGTGGGGGGACACAGATACGCAGTATTTT,CASSLWGDTDTQYF
TRBJ1-2,NA,TRBD1,TRBV15,TGTGCCACCAGCGCCGACAGGGGTCCCTATGGCTACACCTTC,CATSADRGPYGYTF
TRBJ2-3,NA,NA,TRBV25-1,TGTGCCAGCAGTGGACAGGGCACAGATACGCAGTATTTT,CASSGQGTDTQYF
TRBJ2-1,NA,NA,TRBV27,TGTGCCAGCAGTTTAGGTCGGGGGTACAATGAGCAGTTCTTC,CASSLGRGYNEQFF
TRBJ2-7,NA,TRBD1,TRBV7-9,TGTGCCAGCAGAAAAACCGGGACAGTGGACGACGAGCAGTACTTC,CASRKTGTVDDEQYF
TRBJ1-6,NA,NA,TRBV28,TGTGCCAGCAGACAGGGATATAATTCACCCCTCCACTTT,CASRQGYNSPLHF
TRBJ2-5,NA,NA,TRBV9,TGTGCCAGCAGCGAACTAGGCGGGGAGACCCAGTACTTC,CASSELGGETQYF
TRBJ2-5,NA,NA,TRBV12-5,TGTGCTAGTGGTCGTGACAGCTCCTACCAAGAGACCCAGTACTTC,CASGRDSSYQETQYF
TRBJ2-3,once,NA,TRBV3-1/TRBV3-2,TGTGCCAGCAGCCAAGTGATCACAGATACGCAGTATTTT,CASSQVITDTQYF
TRBJ2-1,NA,NA,TRBV3-1/TRBV3-2,TGTGCCAGCAGCCAAGATAACCACAATGAGCAGTTCTTC,CASSQDNHNEQFF
TRBJ1-6,NA,NA,TRBV9,TGTGCCAGCAGCGTAGAAGGGGGGAGCTCACCCCTCCACTTT,CASSVEGGSSPLHF
TRBJ2-7,once,TRBD1,TRBV11-2,TGTGCCAGCAGCTCCATCCGGGACAGGGTGGCCTACGAGCAGTACTTC,CASSSIRDRVAYEQYF
TRBJ2-5,NA,NA,TRBV7-2,TGTGCCAGCAGCTTAGATTTTTACAGGCAAGAGACCCAGTACTTC,CASSLDFYRQETQYF
TRBJ2-7,once,TRBD1,TRBV7-6,TGTGCCAGCAGCTCCCGACAGGGGGGGAAGCACGAGCAGTACTTC,CASSSRQGGKHEQYF
TRBJ2-7,NA,TRBD1,TRBV12-3/TRBV12-4,TGTGCCAGCAGAAGACAGGGGGTGGACGAGCAGTACTTC,CASRRQGVDEQYF
TRBJ1-2,once,NA,TRBV20-1,TGCAGTGCTGGACCCCAGGATGGCTACACCTTC,CSAGPQDGYTF
TRBJ2-3,NA,NA,TRBV12-5,TGTGCTAGTGCCAATTACCCACAGGGACTACCCACAGATACGCAGTATTTT,CASANYPQGLPTDTQYF
TRBJ2-1,once,TRBD2,TRBV5-1,TGCGCCAGCACCCTAGCGGGGGGATCCTACAATGAGCAGTTCTTC,CASTLAGGSYNEQFF
TRBJ1-2,NA,NA,TRBV5-1,TGCGCCAGCAGCCCGGGACACGGAAACTATGGCTACACCTTC,CASSPGHGNYGYTF
TRBJ1-6,NA,TRBD1,TRBV7-2,TGTGCCAGCAGCCAAGGGACAGGCTATTCACCCCTCCACTTT,CASSQGTGYSPLHF
TRBJ2-5,NA,NA,TRBV27,TGTGCCAGCAGCCCCGGACATTCGGGGCCACTGGAGACCCAGTACTTC,CASSPGHSGPLETQYF
TRBJ1-1,NA,TRBD1,TRBV4-1,TGCGCCAGCAGCCAAGCGGACAGGGAAGAGACTGAAGCTTTCTTT,CASSQADREETEAFF
TRBJ2-5,NA,TRBD2,TRBV19,TGTGCCAGTAGATCCACGGGGGGAGTCGTAGAGACCCAGTACTTC,CASRSTGGVVETQYF
TRBJ2-5,NA,NA,TRBV6-5,TGTGCCAGCGGGGGGGGCCCATACAGGGGAGAGACCCAGTACTTC,CASGGGPYRGETQYF
TRBJ2-1,NA,NA,TRBV11-3,TGTGCCAGCAGCTTAGATGTTCAGGGAGTGCAGTTCTTC,CASSLDVQGVQFF
TRBJ1-5,NA,TRBD1,TRBV28,TGTGCCAGCACCGGGACAGGGGGGGATCAGCCCCAGCATTTT,CASTGTGGDQPQHF
TRBJ2-2,NA,NA,TRBV11-2,TGTGCCAGCAGCTTAAAACCCAGGTGGGGGAACACCGGGGAGCTGTTTTTT,CASSLKPRWGNTGELFF
TRBJ2-7,once,NA,TRBV6-5,TGTGCCAGCAACTACGGGGCGAACGAGCAGTACTTC,CASNYGANEQYF
TRBJ2-7,once,NA,TRBV7-8,TGTGCCAGCAGCTTAAGGGGGGGGAACTACGAGCAGTACTTC,CASSLRGGNYEQYF
TRBJ2-7,NA,NA,TRBV15,TGTGCCACCAGCAGAGATCGAGGGACCTACGAGCAGTACTTC,CATSRDRGTYEQYF
TRBJ1-5,NA,NA,TRBV7-2,TGTGCCAGCAGCTTACCGGGGTTTAGCAATCAGCCCCAGCATTTT,CASSLPGFSNQPQHF
TRBJ2-3,NA,TRBD1,TRBV4-2,TGTGCCAGCAGCCAAACGACAGGGGCCCTCACAGATACGCAGTATTTT,CASSQTTGALTDTQYF
TRBJ1-5,NA,TRBD1,TRBV18,TGTGCCAGCTCACGGGACAGGGCTAGCAATCAGCCCCAGCATTTT,CASSRDRASNQPQHF
TRBJ2-3,NA,TRBD1,TRBV11-3,TGTGCCAGCAGCTTAGGGACAGGGGCGGATACGCAGTATTTT,CASSLGTGADTQYF